Below are 21 T cell receptor beta chains sequenced from a single sample in a study of blood T cell repertoires in COVID-19. Data came from immunoSEQ multiplex PCR; TCRdb stores just in-frame clones and leaves some out. The sample yields approximately 120,000 clones, around three quarters seen once. Sequencing was done on a sample of peripheral blood. The receptors derive from a human donor in a cohort sampled during active COVID-19.

The chain combines TRBV6-6 with TRBJ1-5; 9 bases fit TRBD1. V lost 6 bases and J lost 1; bases outside the gene matches: 4. The CDR3 is made up of 15 amino acids. Looked up from germline, CDR1 is MNHNY and CDR2 is SVGAGI (reference sequence). The CDR3 spells CASSRDRASNQPQHF. The CDR3 bases are TGTGCCAGCAGCCGGGACAGGGCAAGCAATCAGCCCCAGCATTTT.

The chain recombines TRBV19 with TRBJ1-1; TRBD1 might be the D (5 bases). CDR1 and CDR2 (germline): LNHDA, SQIVND (reference sequence). V was pared by 8 bases and J by 0 bases, with 13 bases between. The CDR3 extends over 14 amino acids. The CDR3 loop reads CASSDRPMNTEAFF. CDR3 DNA sequence: TGTGCCAGTTCCGACAGACCAATGAACACTGAAGCTTTCTTT.

Here the CDR3 DNA reads TGTGCCAGCAGCGTAGGACTAGCGGGGGGGCCAAATGAGCAGTTCTTC. It is translated as CASSVGLAGGPNEQFF. The chain links TRBV9 to TRBJ2-1; TRBD2 matches 14 bases. The germline V gene has CDR1 SGDLS and CDR2 YYNGEE. Unmatched junction bases numbered 3, after V lost 0 bases and J lost 7 bases. This CDR3 has 16 residues.

The chain employs TRBV11-2 and TRBJ2-7, with a tentative D call TRBD2 (5 bases). This CDR3 region has 10 residues. The V end lost 6 bases, the J end lost 7 bases, and 7 bases lay between the germline ends. Germline V gene data show CDR1 as SGHAT and CDR2 as FQNNGV. The CDR3 coding sequence is TGTGCCAGCAGGGGCGGGGAGCAGTACTTC. Translation: CASRGGEQYF.

The gene calls are TRBV20-1 and TRBJ2-5; D gene ambiguous. V shed 5 bases and J shed 2 bases, with 6 bases lying between them. This CDR3 has 11 amino acids. CDR1 and CDR2 from the germline V gene are DFQATT and SNEGSKA (reference sequence). Written as DNA, the CDR3 is TGCAGTGCTGACACTCAAGAGACCCAGTACTTC. Protein sequence: CSADTQETQYF.

This clone appeared a few times. The chain is built from TRBV2 and TRBJ2-5, with 9 bases aligning to TRBD2. This CDR3 region has 14 residues. Trimming at V came to 4 bases and at J to 5 bases, leaving 5 bases not matched to a gene. CDR1 is SNHLY and CDR2 is FYNNEI in the germline V gene. CDR3 amino acids: CASSGTSVVETQYF. The CDR3 region has the DNA TGTGCCAGCAGTGGGACTAGCGTTGTCGAGACCCAGTACTTC.

The gene calls are TRBV28 and TRBJ2-5, with TRBD2 matching 11 bases. Losses at the gene ends were 7 bases for V and 5 bases for J; bases not matched to a gene: 9. Germline CDR1 is MDHEN and CDR2 is SYDVKM. The length of the CDR3 is 15 residues. The CDR3 loop is CASINSGGARETQYF. CDR3 coding DNA: TGTGCCAGCATTAATAGCGGGGGGGCCAGGGAGACCCAGTACTTC.

The chain has TRBV3-1 (or the pseudogene TRBV3-2) and TRBJ2-1; 9 nucleotides match TRBD2. Germline CDR1 is LGHDT and CDR2 is YNNKEL (reference sequence). Losses at the gene ends were 2 bases for V and 4 bases for J; bases not matched to a gene: 6. This CDR3 has 16 amino acids. CDR3 sequence (DNA): TGTGCCAGCAGCCAACGAGTAGCGGGGGAGTACAATGAGCAGTTCTTC. It yields the protein CASSQRVAGEYNEQFF.

The chain employs TRBV28 and TRBJ2-4; 8 bases agree with TRBD2. From germline, CDR1 is MDHEN and CDR2 SYDVKM. The CDR3 consists of 15 residues. The junction had 5 bases not matched to a gene; V was cut back by 4 bases and J by 3 bases. CDR3 sequence: CASSYGGGGKNIQYF. The CDR3 coding sequence is TGTGCCAGCAGTTACGGGGGGGGAGGCAAAAACATTCAGTACTTC.

The gene calls are TRBV5-4 and TRBJ2-5; 7 bases line up with TRBD2. The germline V gene encodes CDR1 SGHNT and CDR2 YYREEE (reference sequence). CDR3 length equals 16 residues. The V and J ends lost 3 bases and 5 bases, in that order; junction bases with no gene match: 13. The CDR3 DNA is TGTGCCAGCAGCTCCGCGGGGACTACTAACCGGGAGACCCAGTACTTC. Its protein is CASSSAGTTNRETQYF.

V gene TRBV6-5 combines with J gene TRBJ2-4; TRBD1 agrees at 7 bases. Germline CDR1 MNHEY, CDR2 SVGAGI. Unmatched junction bases numbered 4, after V lost 2 bases and J lost 0 bases. The CDR3 sequence is 16 residues long. The CDR3 reads CASSYARGLAKNIQYF. The CDR3 DNA reads as TGTGCCAGCAGTTACGCGAGGGGGCTAGCCAAAAACATTCAGTACTTC.

V is TRBV27 and J is TRBJ1-1; 7 nucleotides line up with TRBD1. CDR1 is MNHEY, CDR2 SMNVEV, per germline (reference sequence). Trimming cost V 4 bases and J 1 base; bases outside gene matches: 0. The CDR3 totals 13 residues. The CDR3 region is CASSWDRNTEAFF. For the CDR3, the DNA is TGTGCCAGCAGTTGGGACAGGAACACTGAAGCTTTCTTT.

This sequence joins TRBV13 and TRBJ2-5, with TRBD1 as a possible D gene (5 bases). The CDR3 loop spans 12 amino acids. The germline gives CDR1 PRHDT, CDR2 FYEKMQ (reference sequence). Trimming took 2 bases from V and 7 from J, leaving 8 bases between them. CDR3 coding DNA: TGTGCCAGCAGCTTACTTAGGGGGACCCAGTACTTC. Protein: CASSLLRGTQYF.

This chain connects TRBV7-9 to TRBJ2-2; perhaps TRBD2 as D (6 bases). Trimming cost V 3 bases and J 8 bases, with 10 bases left between them. The length of the CDR3 is 13 residues. Germline V gene data show CDR1 as SEHNR and CDR2 as FQNEAQ (reference sequence). The CDR3 sequence is CASSFPGRGELFF. CDR3 in DNA: TGTGCCAGCAGCTTCCCAGGGAGGGGGGAGCTGTTTTTT.

The chain couples TRBV5-1 to TRBJ2-6; a weak D match, TRBD1 (5 bases). The V end was cut by 4 bases, the J end by 3 bases, with 23 bases between. The CDR3 has 19 residues. Germline lookup yields CDR1 SGHRS and CDR2 YFSETQ. CDR3 region: CASSRTTIQGSLGANVLTF. The CDR3 region has the DNA TGCGCCAGCAGCCGCACAACCATCCAGGGTTCCCTTGGGGCCAACGTCCTGACTTTC.

CDR3 protein: CASSMAANQPQHF. The CDR3 DNA reads TGTGCCAGTAGTATGGCGGCAAATCAGCCCCAGCATTTT. The chain links TRBV19 to TRBJ1-5; D unresolved. Trimming pared 3 bases from V and 4 bases from J, leaving 7 bases between. Germline V lookup: CDR1 LNHDA, CDR2 SQIVND (reference sequence). The CDR3 totals 13 residues.

In its sample, this clone was seen many times. This chain joins TRBV6-5 and TRBJ1-1; D is uncertain. CDR1 and CDR2 from the germline V gene are MNHEY and SVGAGI. The CDR3 loop spans 15 amino acids. Trimming removed 0 bases from V and 0 bases from J, with 8 bases in between. The CDR3 region has the DNA TGTGCCAGCAGTTACTCGCAGAACATGAACACTGAAGCTTTCTTT. As protein: CASSYSQNMNTEAFF.

The genes are TRBV19 and TRBJ1-2, with 7 bases that match TRBD1. This CDR3 contains 14 residues. Looked up from germline, CDR1 is LNHDA and CDR2 is SQIVND (reference sequence). Trimming cost V 5 bases and J 7 bases; bases outside gene matches: 10. CDR3 protein: CASSLQDREVGYTF. The CDR3 DNA reads as TGTGCCAGTAGTTTACAAGACAGGGAAGTTGGCTACACCTTC. The full variable domain, rest sourced from reference TRBV19 and TRBJ1-2, is DGGITQSPKYLFRKEGQNVTLSCEQNLNHDAMYWYRQDPGQGLRLIYYSQIVNDFQKGDIAEGYSVSREKKESFPLTVTSAQKNPTAFYLCASSLQDREVGYTFGSGTRLTVV.

The chain uses TRBV10-3 and TRBJ1-5; tentatively, D is TRBD1 (5 bases). The CDR3 has 12 amino acids. Trimming removed 6 bases from V and 7 bases from J, with 10 bases in between. Germline V gene sequence: CDR1 ENHRY, CDR2 SYGVKD. The CDR3 region has the DNA TGTGCCATCAGGGCACAGGACCAGCCCCAGCATTTT. This codes for CAIRAQDQPQHF.

V gene TRBV5-4 combines with J gene TRBJ2-7; weak D call: TRBD1 (5 bases). Deletions cut 4 bases from V and 7 bases from J, with 15 bases between. Germline lookup yields CDR1 SGHNT and CDR2 YYREEE (reference sequence). This CDR3 contains 13 residues. DNA of the CDR3: TGTGCCAGCAGCCAGGCTCCAGGGCGGGAGCAGTACTTC. Encoded protein: CASSQAPGREQYF.

This clone showed up just once. The chain recombines TRBV30 with TRBJ1-1, with 9 bases fitting TRBD1. Germline V lookup: CDR1 GTSNPN, CDR2 SVGIG (reference sequence). The CDR3 contains 15 residues. V trimming: 0 bases; J trimming: 5 bases; junction bases outside the gene matches: 7. The CDR3, as DNA: TGTGCCTGGAGTGTACTGACAGGGGGTTATACTGAAGCTTTCTTT. Amino acids: CAWSVLTGGYTEAFF.